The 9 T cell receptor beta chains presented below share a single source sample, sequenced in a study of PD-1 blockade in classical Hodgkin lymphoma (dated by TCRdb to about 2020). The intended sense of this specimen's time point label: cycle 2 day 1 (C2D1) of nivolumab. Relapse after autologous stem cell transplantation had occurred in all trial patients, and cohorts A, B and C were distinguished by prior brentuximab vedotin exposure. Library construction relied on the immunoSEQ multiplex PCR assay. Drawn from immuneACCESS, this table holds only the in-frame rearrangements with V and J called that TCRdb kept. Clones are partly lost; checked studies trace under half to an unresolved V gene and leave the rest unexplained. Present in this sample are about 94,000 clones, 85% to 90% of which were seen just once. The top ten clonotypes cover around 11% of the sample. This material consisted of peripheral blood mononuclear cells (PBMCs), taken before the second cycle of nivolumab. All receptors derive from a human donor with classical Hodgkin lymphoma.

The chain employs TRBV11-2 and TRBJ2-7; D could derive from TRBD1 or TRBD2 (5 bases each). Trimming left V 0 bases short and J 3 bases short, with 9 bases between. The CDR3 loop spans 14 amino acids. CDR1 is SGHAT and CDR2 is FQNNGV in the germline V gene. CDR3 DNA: TGTGCCAGCAGCTTAGAGGGGACGGTCTACGAGCAGTACTTC. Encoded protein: CASSLEGTVYEQYF.

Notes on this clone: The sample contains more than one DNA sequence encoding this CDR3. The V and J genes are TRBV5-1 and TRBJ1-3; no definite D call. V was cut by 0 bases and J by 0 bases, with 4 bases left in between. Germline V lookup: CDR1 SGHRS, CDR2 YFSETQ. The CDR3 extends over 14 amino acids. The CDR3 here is CASSLGSSGNTIYF. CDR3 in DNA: TGCGCCAGCAGCTTGGGGAGCTCTGGAAACACCATATATTTT.

CDR3 bases: TGTGCCACCAGCAGCTTAGCGGGGGGTTTGAACACCGGGGAGCTGTTTTTT. Translated: CATSSLAGGLNTGELFF. The chain joins TRBV15 to TRBJ2-2, with TRBD2 matching over 10 bases. This CDR3 region has 17 residues. The V segment lost 3 bases and the J segment 1 base; nucleotides outside the gene matches: 5. The germline gives CDR1 LNHNV, CDR2 YYDKDF (reference sequence).

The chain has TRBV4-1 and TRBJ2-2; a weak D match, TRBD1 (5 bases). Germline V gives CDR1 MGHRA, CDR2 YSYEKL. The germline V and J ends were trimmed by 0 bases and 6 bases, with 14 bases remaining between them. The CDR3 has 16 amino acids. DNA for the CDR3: TGCGCCAGCAGCCAAGATTCCAGGGCGATGGCCGGGGAGCTGTTTTTT. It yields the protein CASSQDSRAMAGELFF.

This CDR3 is CASSNTGLAKNIQYF. In nucleotides, the CDR3 is TGTGCCAGCAGTAATACAGGGTTAGCCAAAAACATTCAGTACTTC. The chain carries TRBV28 and TRBJ2-4; D is possibly TRBD1 (6 bases). Trimming removed 5 bases at V and 0 bases at J, with 11 bases between. The germline gives CDR1 MDHEN, CDR2 SYDVKM. The CDR3 runs to 15 residues.

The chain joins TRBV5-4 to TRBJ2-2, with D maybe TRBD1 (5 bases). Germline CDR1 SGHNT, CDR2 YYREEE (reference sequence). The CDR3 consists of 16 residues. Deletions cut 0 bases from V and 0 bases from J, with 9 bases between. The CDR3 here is CASSLGQTPNTGELFF. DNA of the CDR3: TGTGCCAGCAGCTTGGGACAGACTCCGAACACCGGGGAGCTGTTTTTT.

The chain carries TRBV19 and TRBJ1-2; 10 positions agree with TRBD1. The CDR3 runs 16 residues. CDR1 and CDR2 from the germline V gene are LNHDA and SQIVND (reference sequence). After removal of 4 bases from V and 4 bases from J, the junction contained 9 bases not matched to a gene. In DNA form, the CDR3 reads TGTGCCAGTAGTACACTCAGGGGACAGGGGAGCTATGGCTACACCTTC. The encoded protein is CASSTLRGQGSYGYTF.

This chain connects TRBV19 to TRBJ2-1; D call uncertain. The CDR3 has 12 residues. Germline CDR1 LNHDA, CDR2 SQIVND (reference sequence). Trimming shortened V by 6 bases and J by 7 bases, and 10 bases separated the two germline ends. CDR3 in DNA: TGTGCCAGTAGCCGATTAAATAATGAGCAGTTCTTC. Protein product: CASSRLNNEQFF.

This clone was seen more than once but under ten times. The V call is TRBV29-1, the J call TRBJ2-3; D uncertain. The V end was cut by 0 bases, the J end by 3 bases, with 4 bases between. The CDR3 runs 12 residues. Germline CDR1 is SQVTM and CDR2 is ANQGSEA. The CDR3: CSVEEGTDTQYF. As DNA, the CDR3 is TGCAGCGTTGAAGAGGGGACAGATACGCAGTATTTT.